The source of this T cell receptor beta chain is a study of beta chain features in type 1 diabetes. Study summary: Cells sorted and examined across all samples totaled around 110,000,000. Whole-study findings and limits: The study found moderately but significantly shorter TCRB CDR3s in all four CD4+ subsets of Type 1 diabetes patients. TCRB repertoires of naive, central memory and Treg cells appeared more similar among patients than among healthy donors. For type 1 diabetes patients, VDJ junctions showed fewer insertions and more deletions.

Reverse transcribing all isolated RNA meant expressed TCRB transcripts were sequenced. Sequenced by immunoSEQ multiplex PCR; TCRdb stores in-frame clones only, minus some. The table shows about 660,000 clones, with more than 12% occurring only once. Germline V gene data show CDR1 as MNHNY and CDR2 as SVGAGI (reference sequence). The CDR3 totals 11 residues. V gave up 5 bases and J gave up 11 bases, with 12 bases separating them. Naive, central memory, regulatory and stem cell-like memory cells within the CD4+ compartment were sorted using CD45RO/CCR7/CD25/CD127/CD95/CD27. Details on this clone: The antigen is unknown.

This chain joins TRBV6-6 and TRBJ1-1; D is unresolved. Sequenced sample: naive CD4+ T cells from blood. The clonotype originates from a man aged 18 to 29 with type 1 diabetes. In DNA form, the CDR3 reads TGTGCCAGCAGTCCCACGCAGTGGGCTTTCTTT. Translating gives CASSPTQWAFF.